What follows are 22 T cell receptor beta chains derived from one specimen sequenced in a study of T-cell reconstitution after alpha-beta-depleted transplantation in children. Preparation of the TCRbeta library used unique molecular identifiers. TCRdb recomputed calls from the PCR reads with MiXCR, one row per CDR3 protein. The table records roughly 500,000 distinct CDR3 sequences, roughly 18% of them present only once. Specimen: PBMCs from the stem cell graft donor, collected from the stem cell graft. These receptors were obtained from a human donor who donated a stem cell graft to a child with acute lymphoblastic leukemia.

The chain employs TRBV5-1 and TRBJ1-2; maybe TRBD1 (6 bases). V was trimmed by 0 bases and J by 8 bases, leaving 14 bases between them. The germline CDR1 and CDR2 sequences are SGHRS and YFSETQ. This CDR3 region has 14 residues. The CDR3: CASSLDPDSPGYTF. Here the CDR3 DNA reads TGCGCCAGCAGCTTGGATCCGGACAGCCCCGGCTACACCTTC. Drawing the rest from reference TRBV5-1 and TRBJ1-2, the complete variable domain is KAGVTQTPRYLIKTRGQQVTLSCSPISGHRSVSWYQQTPGQGLQFLFEYFSETQRNKGNFPGRFSGRQFSNSRSEMNVSTLELGDSALYLCASSLDPDSPGYTFGSGTRLTVV.

This rearrangement joins TRBV30 to TRBJ2-3; D unresolved. With 2 bases removed from V and 6 bases from J, the gap between germline ends came to 6 bases. This CDR3 has 11 amino acids. Germline CDR1 is GTSNPN and CDR2 is SVGIG (reference sequence). This CDR3 reads CAWSYPDTQYF. CDR3 nucleotide sequence: TGTGCCTGGAGTTACCCGGATACGCAGTATTTT.

The table lists this clonotype with a few counts. The chain has TRBV27 and TRBJ2-1, with TRBD2 identical over 16 bases. CDR3 size: 18 residues. Trimming at V came to 3 bases and at J to 1 base, leaving 3 bases not matched to a gene. CDR1 MNHEY and CDR2 SMNVEV come from the germline V gene (reference sequence). CDR3 sequence reads: CASSLGLAGGLSYNEQFF. The CDR3 DNA sequence: TGTGCCAGCAGTTTGGGACTAGCGGGAGGGTTATCCTACAATGAGCAGTTCTTC.

V gene TRBV3-1 combines with J gene TRBJ2-6; D gene ambiguous. The CDR3 contains 16 residues. Germline-derived CDR1 and CDR2 are LGHDT and YNNKEL (reference sequence). Trimming removed 1 base from V and 1 base from J, with 8 bases in between. CDR3 DNA: TGTGCCAGCAGCCAAGGCTATGGGTCTGGGGCCAACGTCCTGACTTTC. Translated, it gives CASSQGYGSGANVLTF.

This rearrangement joins TRBV2 to TRBJ2-1, with 8 bases aligning to TRBD2. The trim removed 0 bases at V and 4 bases at J, leaving 8 bases unmatched. Germline V gene lookup returns CDR1 SNHLY and CDR2 FYNNEI. CDR3 length: 17 residues. CDR3 nucleotide sequence: TGTGCCAGCAGTGAAGCGCTTGGGCGGGAGGATTACAATGAGCAGTTCTTC. Translation: CASSEALGREDYNEQFF.

The chain recombines TRBV6-5 with TRBJ1-1; D call uncertain. Germline CDR1 reads MNHEY; CDR2 reads SVGAGI. V was cut by 0 bases and J by 2 bases, with 7 bases left in between. The CDR3 is 14 amino acids. In DNA, the CDR3 is TGTGCCAGCAGTTACTCAAGACACAACACTGAAGCTTTCTTT. It translates to CASSYSRHNTEAFF.

J is TRBJ2-2 and V is TRBV5-1; 10 positions match TRBD1. This CDR3 spans 17 amino acids. The germline V gene has CDR1 SGHRS and CDR2 YFSETQ. Unmatched junction bases numbered 7, after V lost 5 bases and J lost 0 bases. The CDR3 DNA sequence: TGCGCCAGCAGAAGACAGGGGGCCCTGGCGAACACCGGGGAGCTGTTTTTT. Translating it yields CASRRQGALANTGELFF.

The chain combines TRBV6-1 with TRBJ1-5, with TRBD1 matching 9 bases. The CDR3 consists of 15 residues. Germline loops: CDR1 MNHNS, CDR2 SASEGT. V was pared by 6 bases and J by 7 bases, with 10 bases of the junction left unmatched. The CDR3 protein is CASSWTGDEWQPQHF. The DNA of the CDR3 is TGTGCCAGCAGCTGGACAGGGGACGAGTGGCAGCCCCAGCATTTT.

The V gene is TRBV6-1, the J gene TRBJ2-7; TRBD2 agrees at 12 bases. Per germline, CDR1 MNHNS and CDR2 SASEGT. J gave up 4 bases and V 5 bases, and 9 bases lay outside the gene matches. The CDR3 runs 16 residues. The CDR3 nucleotides are TGTGCCAGCAGTCCCCGACTAGCGGGAGACCTTTACGAGCAGTACTTC. This codes for CASSPRLAGDLYEQYF.

This clonotype was seen a few times. The V and J genes are TRBV12-3 or TRBV12-4 and TRBJ1-2; weak D call: TRBD1 (6 bases). The CDR3 spans 14 residues. V dropped 5 bases and J dropped 4 bases, with 14 bases sitting between them. The CDR3 reads CASSAAGHRYGYTF. CDR3 in DNA: TGTGCCAGCAGTGCGGCGGGACACCGCTATGGCTACACCTTC.

The gene calls are TRBV5-1 and TRBJ2-3; D not resolved. CDR3 length: 17 residues. Germline V gives CDR1 SGHRS, CDR2 YFSETQ. Trimming cost V 0 bases and J 2 bases, with 16 bases left between them. CDR3 sequence: CASSLALLGFDTDTQYF. CDR3 DNA sequence: TGCGCCAGCAGCTTGGCACTGTTGGGATTCGACACAGATACGCAGTATTTT.

The chain has TRBV7-6 and TRBJ2-2; D is unclear. The V end was cut by 5 bases, the J end by 5 bases, with 9 bases between. This CDR3 spans 13 amino acids. Germline V lookup: CDR1 SGHVS, CDR2 FNYEAQ. The CDR3 coding sequence is TGTGCCAGCAGCGGTGTCCCGACCGGGGAGCTGTTTTTT. Translation: CASSGVPTGELFF. Using reference TRBV7-6 and TRBJ2-2 for the parts outside the CDR3, the full variable domain is GAGVSQSPRYKVTKRGQDVALRCDPISGHVSLYWYRQALGQGPEFLTYFNYEAQQDKSGLPNDRFSAERPEGSISTLTIQRTEQRDSAMYRCASSGVPTGELFFGEGSRLTVL.

The chain uses TRBV7-9 and TRBJ1-5, with TRBD1 matching 10 bases. The germline gives CDR1 SEHNR, CDR2 FQNEAQ (reference sequence). The CDR3 is 16 residues long. V shed 3 bases, J shed 2 bases, and the junction held 4 bases outside the gene matches. The CDR3 sequence is CASSLGTGVGNQPQHF. CDR3 nucleotides: TGTGCCAGCAGCTTGGGGACAGGGGTCGGCAATCAGCCCCAGCATTTT.

The genes are TRBV6-5 and TRBJ2-1; D perhaps matches TRBD2 (8 bases). This CDR3 is 18 amino acids long. Trimming stripped 6 bases from V and 4 bases from J, with 25 bases between. CDR1 and CDR2 from the germline V gene are MNHEY and SVGAGI. CDR3: CASRGGGGGRTSYNEQFF. The CDR3 DNA follows: TGTGCCAGCAGGGGGGGAGGGGGCGGGAGGACTAGTTACAATGAGCAGTTCTTC.

This clonotype has a handful of counts. The chain uses TRBV7-9 and TRBJ2-1, with D unresolved. V lost 3 bases and J lost 4, with 16 bases in between. The germline gives CDR1 SEHNR, CDR2 FQNEAQ (reference sequence). The CDR3 has 16 residues. CDR3 DNA: TGTGCCAGCAGCTTCGTGGTAGGGCCCGTTTACAATGAGCAGTTCTTC. Its protein is CASSFVVGPVYNEQFF.

The CDR3 bases are TGCATTCCGACTGGGGGGAGATACAATGAGCAGTTCTTC. It codes for CIPTGGRYNEQFF. This chain uses TRBV20-1 with TRBJ2-1, with TRBD2 as a possible D gene (6 bases). The germline gives CDR1 DFQATT, CDR2 SNEGSKA (reference sequence). The CDR3 is made up of 13 amino acids.

V usage is TRBV11-2 and J usage is TRBJ2-3; 14 nucleotides line up with TRBD2. V gave up 4 bases and J gave up 2 bases; unmatched junction bases: 5. The CDR3 extends over 17 amino acids. Germline-derived CDR1 and CDR2 are SGHAT and FQNNGV. The CDR3 protein is CASSSTSGRAITDTQYF. In nucleotides, the CDR3 is TGTGCCAGCAGCTCGACTAGCGGGAGGGCCATCACAGATACGCAGTATTTT. Looking up the rest from reference TRBV11-2 and TRBJ2-3 gives the full variable domain: EAGVAQSPRYKIIEKRQSVAFWCNPISGHATLYWYQQILGQGPKLLIQFQNNGVVDDSQLPKDRFSAERLKGVDSTLKIQPAKLEDSAVYLCASSSTSGRAITDTQYFGPGTRLTVL.

A few counts support this clonotype. The chain is built from TRBV30 and TRBJ2-7; D gene ambiguous. Germline CDR1 is GTSNPN and CDR2 is SVGIG (reference sequence). V was cut by 3 bases and J by 2 bases, with 11 bases left in between. The CDR3 has 13 residues. The CDR3 here is CAWRPKSTYEQYF. CDR3 DNA sequence: TGTGCCTGGAGGCCCAAGAGCACCTACGAGCAGTACTTC.

The chain uses TRBV7-9 and TRBJ2-7; 10 positions match TRBD1. The CDR3 contains 16 residues. Germline loops: CDR1 SEHNR, CDR2 FQNEAQ (reference sequence). V was pared by 6 bases and J by 5 bases, with 13 bases of the junction left unmatched. CDR3 in amino acids: CASSPLPGTGADEQYF. DNA of the CDR3: TGTGCCAGCAGTCCTCTACCGGGGACAGGGGCGGACGAGCAGTACTTC.

The rearrangement links TRBV29-1 to TRBJ1-1; tentative D call: TRBD1 (5 bases). Germline lookup yields CDR1 SQVTM and CDR2 ANQGSEA. This CDR3 contains 11 residues. CDR3 nucleotide sequence: TGCACCCTGGTGAGGGGCACTGAAGCTTTCTTT. Its protein is CTLVRGTEAFF. Using reference TRBV29-1 and TRBJ1-1 for the parts outside the CDR3, the full variable domain is SAVISQKPSRDICQRGTSLTIQCQVDSQVTMMFWYRQQPGQSLTLIATANQGSEATYESGFVIDKFPISRPNLTFSTLTVSNMSPEDSSIYLCTLVRGTEAFFGQGTRLTVV.

This chain joins TRBV12-3 or TRBV12-4 and TRBJ2-1; TRBD2 aligns across 8 bases. V lost 3 bases, J lost 2 bases, and 3 bases stayed unmatched. This CDR3 comprises 15 residues. DNA for the CDR3: TGTGCCAGCAGTTTTTCAGCGGGAGCCTACAATGAGCAGTTCTTC. This translates into CASSFSAGAYNEQFF.

This clonotype was detected only a few times. The gene calls are TRBV5-1 and TRBJ2-7; 7 positions agree with TRBD1. The CDR3 is 13 residues long. Unmatched junction bases numbered 4, after V lost 4 bases and J lost 3 bases. From germline, CDR1 is SGHRS and CDR2 YFSETQ. The CDR3 bases are TGCGCCAGCAGCGCGTGGGACAGCTACGAGCAGTACTTC. Its translation is CASSAWDSYEQYF.